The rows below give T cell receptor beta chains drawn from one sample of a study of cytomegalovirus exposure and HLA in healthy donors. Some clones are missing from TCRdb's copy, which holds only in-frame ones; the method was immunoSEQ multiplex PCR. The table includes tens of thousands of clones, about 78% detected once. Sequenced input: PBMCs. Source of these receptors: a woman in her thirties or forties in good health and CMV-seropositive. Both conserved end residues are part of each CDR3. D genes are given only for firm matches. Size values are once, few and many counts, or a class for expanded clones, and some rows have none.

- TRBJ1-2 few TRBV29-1 TGCAGCGTGGGGAGAAGGTCTGCTAACTATGGCTACACCTTC CSVGRRSANYGYTF
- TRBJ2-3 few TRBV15 TGTGCCACCAGCAGAGATTTAAGAGTATGGGATACGCAGTATTTT CATSRDLRVWDTQYF
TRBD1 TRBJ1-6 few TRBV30 TGTGCCTGGAGTGTACCCACAGGGGGAATCTCACCCCTCCACTTT CAWSVPTGGISPLHF
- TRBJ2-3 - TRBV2 TGTGCCAGCAGTGTAGACAACACAGATACGCAGTATTTT CASSVDNTDTQYF
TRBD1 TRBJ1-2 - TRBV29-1 TGCAGCGCGGGGGGACAGGGCTTCTATGGCTACACCTTC CSAGGQGFYGYTF
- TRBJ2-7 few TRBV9 TGTGCCAGCAGCCCAGATCGGGGCGAGCAGTACTTC CASSPDRGEQYF
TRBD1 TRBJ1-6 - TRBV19 TGTGCCAGTAGTGCCCGGACAGGTTATAATTCACCCCTCCACTTT CASSARTGYNSPLHF
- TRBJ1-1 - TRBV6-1 TGTGCCAGCAGACACAGGGAGAGAGAAACTGAAGCTTTCTTT CASRHRERETEAFF
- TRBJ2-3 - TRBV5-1 TGCGCCAGCAGCTTGGAGGGGTCCATAGATACGCAGTATTTT CASSLEGSIDTQYF
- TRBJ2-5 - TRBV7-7 TGTGCCAGCAGCTTAGCCCTACCCGAGACCCAGTACTTC CASSLALPETQYF
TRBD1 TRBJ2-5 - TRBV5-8 TGTGCCAGCAGCTCCCAAGGGACAGGGGGCGTCTTCGAGACCCAGTACTTC CASSSQGTGGVFETQYF
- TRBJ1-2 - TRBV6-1 TGTGCCAGCAGTGCCGTTAGGGGGAGCCCCGATGGCTACACCTTC CASSAVRGSPDGYTF
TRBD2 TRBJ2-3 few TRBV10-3 TGTGCCATCAGCGAAAGGGAGCGGGGGAGCACAGATACGCAGTATTTT CAISERERGSTDTQYF
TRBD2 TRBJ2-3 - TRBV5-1 TGCGCCAGCAGCTTGATTGCGGGACTAGCCAAAGATACGCAGTATTTT CASSLIAGLAKDTQYF
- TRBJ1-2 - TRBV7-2 TGTGCCAGCAGCACAGGGACGGCCTATGGCTACACCTTC CASSTGTAYGYTF
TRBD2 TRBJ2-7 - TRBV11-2 TGTGCCAGCAGCTTCATCCGGGGGGTTGCCCACGAGCAGTACTTC CASSFIRGVAHEQYF
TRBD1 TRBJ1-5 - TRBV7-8 TGTGCCAGCAGCTTAGAAACGGGACAGAGTCAGCCCCAGCATTTT CASSLETGQSQPQHF
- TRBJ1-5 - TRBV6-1 TGTGCCAGCAGTGAAGGGGCTGGGCCACCTCTGCAGCCCCAGCATTTT CASSEGAGPPLQPQHF
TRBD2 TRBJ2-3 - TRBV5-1 TGCGCCAGCAGCTGGAGCGGGGGAGCCACAGATACGCAGTATTTT CASSWSGGATDTQYF
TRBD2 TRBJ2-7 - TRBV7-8 TGTGCCAGCAGCTGGGGGGGGGACTCCTACGAGCAGTACTTC CASSWGGDSYEQYF
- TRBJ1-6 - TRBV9 TGTGCCAGCAGCGTAGCGGACGGAGGCACTTCACCCCTCCACTTT CASSVADGGTSPLHF
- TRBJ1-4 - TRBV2 TGTGCCAGCAGTGGTGGGGCCCTTACCGAAAAACTGTTTTTT CASSGGALTEKLFF
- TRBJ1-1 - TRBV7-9 TGTGCCAGCAGCCGGGGGTTAAGACCCCCAAGTTTCTTT CASSRGLRPPSFF
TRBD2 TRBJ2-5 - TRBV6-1 TGTGCCAGCAGTGAACGGGAGGGGAGGGAATGGGAGACCCAGTACTTC CASSEREGREWETQYF
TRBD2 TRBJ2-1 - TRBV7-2 TGTGCCAGCAGCTTAAATAGCGGGGGCCACAATGAGCAGTTCTTC CASSLNSGGHNEQFF
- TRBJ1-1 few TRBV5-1 TGCGCCAGCAGCGCGTGGGGGACAATCACTGAAGCTTTCTTT CASSAWGTITEAFF
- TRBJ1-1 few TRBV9 TGTGCCAGCAGCCCCACAGGGTGGACTGAAGCTTTCTTT CASSPTGWTEAFF
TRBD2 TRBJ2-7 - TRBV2 TGTGCCAGCAGTGAATTCGGACTAGCGGGGGGAGAGCAGTACTTC CASSEFGLAGGEQYF
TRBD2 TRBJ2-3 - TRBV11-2 TGTGCCAGCAGCTTACTAGCGGGGCACCCCATGAATACGCAGTATTTT CASSLLAGHPMNTQYF
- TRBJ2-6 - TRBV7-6 TGTGCCAGCAGCTCCCTAACTGGGGCCAACGTCCTGACTTTC CASSSLTGANVLTF
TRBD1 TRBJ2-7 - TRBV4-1 TGCGCCAGCAGCCACCGACAGGGCCTTTCCTACGAGCAGTACTTC CASSHRQGLSYEQYF
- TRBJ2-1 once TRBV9 TGTGCCAGCAGCGTAGCTCAGGGAACCTACAATGAGCAGTTCTTC CASSVAQGTYNEQFF
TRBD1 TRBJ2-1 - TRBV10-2 TGCGCCAGCAGTGAAAACAGGGGTGGAGACAATGAGCAGTTCTTC CASSENRGGDNEQFF
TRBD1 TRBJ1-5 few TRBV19 TGTGCCAGTAGTCGCTCAGGGGGTTTTGGCAATCAGCCCCAGCATTTT CASSRSGGFGNQPQHF
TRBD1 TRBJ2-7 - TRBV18 TGTGCCAGCTCACTGGGACAGGGTCATCACGAGCAGTACTTC CASSLGQGHHEQYF
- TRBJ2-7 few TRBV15 TGTGCCACCAGCAGAGATCGGGCAGGGATCCACGAGCAGTACTTC CATSRDRAGIHEQYF
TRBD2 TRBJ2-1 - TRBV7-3 TGTGCCAGCAGCTACCGTAGGGGAGCGGGGGGGACCAATGAGCAGTTCTTC CASSYRRGAGGTNEQFF
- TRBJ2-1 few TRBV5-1 TGCGCCAGCAGCCTGATAGACACAGACAATGAGCAGTTCTTC CASSLIDTDNEQFF
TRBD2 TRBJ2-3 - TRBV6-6 TGTGCCAGCAGTTACCCAGCGGGGGGCACAGATACGCAGTATTTT CASSYPAGGTDTQYF
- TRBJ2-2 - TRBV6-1 TGTGCCAGCGTTAACAGGGTCCTCACCGGGGAGCTGTTTTTT CASVNRVLTGELFF
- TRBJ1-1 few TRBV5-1 TGCGCCAGCAGCAAGGACATCGACACTGAAGCTTTCTTT CASSKDIDTEAFF
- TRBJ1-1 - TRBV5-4 TGTGCCAGCAGCTCGCCCCAAAGCGGGAACACTGAAGCTTTCTTT CASSSPQSGNTEAFF
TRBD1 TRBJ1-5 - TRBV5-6 TGTGCCAGCAGCTTGTCAGGGGGTGATCAGCCCCAGCATTTT CASSLSGGDQPQHF
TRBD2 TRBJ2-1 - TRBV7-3 TGTGCCAGCAGCGCAAAACTAGCGGGGGGGCATGAGCAGTTCTTC CASSAKLAGGHEQFF